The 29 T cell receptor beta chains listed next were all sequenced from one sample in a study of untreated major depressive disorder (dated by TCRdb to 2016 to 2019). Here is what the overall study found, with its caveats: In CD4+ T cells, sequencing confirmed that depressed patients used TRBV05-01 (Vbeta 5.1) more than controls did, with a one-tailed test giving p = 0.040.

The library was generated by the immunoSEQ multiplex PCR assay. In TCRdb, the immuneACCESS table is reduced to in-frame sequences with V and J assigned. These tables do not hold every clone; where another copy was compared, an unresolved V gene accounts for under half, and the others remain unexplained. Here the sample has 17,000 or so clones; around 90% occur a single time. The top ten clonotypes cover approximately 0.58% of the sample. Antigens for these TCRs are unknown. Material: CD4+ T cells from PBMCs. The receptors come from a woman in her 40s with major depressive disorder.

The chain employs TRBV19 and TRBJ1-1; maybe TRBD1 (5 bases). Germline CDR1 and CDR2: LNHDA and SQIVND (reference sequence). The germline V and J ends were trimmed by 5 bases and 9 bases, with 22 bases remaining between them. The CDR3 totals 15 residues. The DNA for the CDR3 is TGTGCCAGTAGTCTACCGGGTGACAGCCGCGTTCAAGCTTTCTTT. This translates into CASSLPGDSRVQAFF.

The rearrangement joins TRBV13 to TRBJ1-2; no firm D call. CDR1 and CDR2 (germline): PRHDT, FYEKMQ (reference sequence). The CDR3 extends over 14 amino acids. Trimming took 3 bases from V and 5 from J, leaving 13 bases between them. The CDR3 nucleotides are TGTGCCAGCAGCTTCAAGGGTCTTCCTTATGGCTACACCTTC. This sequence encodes CASSFKGLPYGYTF. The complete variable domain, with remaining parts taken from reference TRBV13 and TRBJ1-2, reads AAGVIQSPRHLIKEKRETATLKCYPIPRHDTVYWYQQGPGQDPQFLISFYEKMQSDKGSIPDRFSAQQFSDYHSELNMSSLELGDSALYFCASSFKGLPYGYTFGSGTRLTVV.

The CDR3 loop is CASSEHWAGRGTEAFF. In nucleotides, the CDR3 is TGTGCCAGCAGTGAACATTGGGCAGGGCGCGGCACTGAAGCTTTCTTT. The gene calls are TRBV6-1 and TRBJ1-1; possible D gene TRBD1, 5 bases. CDR3 length: 16 residues. V was trimmed by 2 bases and J by 4 bases, leaving 17 bases between them. Per germline, CDR1 MNHNS and CDR2 SASEGT.

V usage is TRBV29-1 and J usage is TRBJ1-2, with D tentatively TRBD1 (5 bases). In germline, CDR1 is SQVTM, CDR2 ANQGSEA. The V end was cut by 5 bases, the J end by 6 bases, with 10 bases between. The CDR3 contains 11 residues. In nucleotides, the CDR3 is TGCAGCGTTAGAGGGGCTCATGGCTACACCTTC. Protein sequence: CSVRGAHGYTF.

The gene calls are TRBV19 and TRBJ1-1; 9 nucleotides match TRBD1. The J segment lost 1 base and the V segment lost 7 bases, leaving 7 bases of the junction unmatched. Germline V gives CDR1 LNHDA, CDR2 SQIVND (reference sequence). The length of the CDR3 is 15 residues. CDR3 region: CASTRPGQGNTEAFF. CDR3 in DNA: TGTGCCAGTACCCGACCGGGACAGGGGAACACTGAAGCTTTCTTT.

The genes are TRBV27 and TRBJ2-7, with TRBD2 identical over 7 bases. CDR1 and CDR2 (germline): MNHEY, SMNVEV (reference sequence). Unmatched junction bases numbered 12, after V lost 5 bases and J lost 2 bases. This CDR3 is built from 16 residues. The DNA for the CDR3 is TGTGCCAGCAGTACCTTTGGGGGGGTAAAGGCCTACGAGCAGTACGTC. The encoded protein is CASSTFGGVKAYEQYV.

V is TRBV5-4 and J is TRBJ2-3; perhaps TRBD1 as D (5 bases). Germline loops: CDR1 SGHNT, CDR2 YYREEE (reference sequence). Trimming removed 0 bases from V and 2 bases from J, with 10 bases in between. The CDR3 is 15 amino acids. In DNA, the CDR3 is TGTGCCAGCAGCTTGGGGCAGGGAAACACAGATACGCAGTATTTT. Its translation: CASSLGQGNTDTQYF.

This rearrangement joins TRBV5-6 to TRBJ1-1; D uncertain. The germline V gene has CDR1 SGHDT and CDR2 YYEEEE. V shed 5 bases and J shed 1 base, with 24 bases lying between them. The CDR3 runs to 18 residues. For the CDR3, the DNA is TGTGCCAGCAGACCACCCCCGGGGAACAGAAGGAGGAACACTGAAGCTTTCTTT. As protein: CASRPPPGNRRRNTEAFF. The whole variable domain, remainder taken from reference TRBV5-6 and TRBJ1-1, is DAGVTQSPTHLIKTRGQQVTLRCSPKSGHDTVSWYQQALGQGPQFIFQYYEEEERQRGNFPDRFSGHQFPNYSSELNVNALLLGDSALYLCASRPPPGNRRRNTEAFFGQGTRLTVV.

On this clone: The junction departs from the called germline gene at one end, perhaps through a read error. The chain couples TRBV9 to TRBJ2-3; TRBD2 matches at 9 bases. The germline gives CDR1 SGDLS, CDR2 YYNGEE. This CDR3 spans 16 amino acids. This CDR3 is CACSPLRGGGWDTQYF. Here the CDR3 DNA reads TGTGCCTGCAGCCCCCTGCGGGGGGGAGGTTGGGATACGCAGTATTTT.

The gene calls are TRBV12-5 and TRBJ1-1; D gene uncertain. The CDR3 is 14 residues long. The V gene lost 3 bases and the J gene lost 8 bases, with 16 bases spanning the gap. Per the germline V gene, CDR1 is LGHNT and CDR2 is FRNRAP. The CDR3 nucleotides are TGTGCTAGTGGTTTAGACGGCACCTACGGGGAAGCTTTCTTT. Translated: CASGLDGTYGEAFF.

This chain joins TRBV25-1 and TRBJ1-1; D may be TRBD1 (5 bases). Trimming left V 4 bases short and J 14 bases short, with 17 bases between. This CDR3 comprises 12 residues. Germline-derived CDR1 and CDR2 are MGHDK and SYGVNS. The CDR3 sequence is CASSAPGTLSFF. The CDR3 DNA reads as TGTGCCAGCAGTGCTCCTGGGACCCTGAGCTTCTTT.

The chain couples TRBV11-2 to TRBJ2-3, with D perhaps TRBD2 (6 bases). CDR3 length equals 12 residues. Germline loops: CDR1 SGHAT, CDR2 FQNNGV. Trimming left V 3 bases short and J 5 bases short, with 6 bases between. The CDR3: CASSFGGDTQYF. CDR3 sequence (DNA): TGTGCCAGCAGCTTCGGGGGAGATACGCAGTATTTT.

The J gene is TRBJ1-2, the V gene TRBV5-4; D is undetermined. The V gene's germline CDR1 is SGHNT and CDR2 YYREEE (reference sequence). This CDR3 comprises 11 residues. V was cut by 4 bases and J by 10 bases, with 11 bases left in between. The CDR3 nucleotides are TGTGCCAGCAGCATTGGGCATGTCTACACCTTC. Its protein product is CASSIGHVYTF.

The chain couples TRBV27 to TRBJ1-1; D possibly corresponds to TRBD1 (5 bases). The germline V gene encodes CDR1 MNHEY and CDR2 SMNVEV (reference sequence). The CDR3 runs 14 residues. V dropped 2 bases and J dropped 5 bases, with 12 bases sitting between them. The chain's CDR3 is CASSLGQGGTEAFF. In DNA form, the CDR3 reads TGTGCCAGCAGTTTAGGGCAGGGTGGAACTGAAGCTTTCTTT.

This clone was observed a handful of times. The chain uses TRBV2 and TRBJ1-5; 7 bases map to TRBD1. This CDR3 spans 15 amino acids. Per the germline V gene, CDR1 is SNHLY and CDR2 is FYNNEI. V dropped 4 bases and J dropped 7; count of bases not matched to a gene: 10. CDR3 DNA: TGTGCCAGCAGTGCCGAAGGGGGCATGGGACAGCCCCAGCATTTT. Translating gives CASSAEGGMGQPQHF.

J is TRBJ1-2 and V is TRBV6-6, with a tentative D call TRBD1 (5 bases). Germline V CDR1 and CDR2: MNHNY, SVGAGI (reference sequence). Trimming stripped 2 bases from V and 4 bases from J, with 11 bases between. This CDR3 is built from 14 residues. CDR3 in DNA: TGTGCCAGCAGTTACGGACAAGGCTCCTATGGCTACACCTTC. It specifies CASSYGQGSYGYTF.

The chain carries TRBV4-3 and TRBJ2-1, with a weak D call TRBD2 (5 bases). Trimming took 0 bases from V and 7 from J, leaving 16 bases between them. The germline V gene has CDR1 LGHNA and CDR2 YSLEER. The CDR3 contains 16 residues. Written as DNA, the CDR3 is TGCGCCAGCAGCCAAGATTTTAGGGATTCGGGAAATGAGCAGTTCTTC. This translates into CASSQDFRDSGNEQFF.

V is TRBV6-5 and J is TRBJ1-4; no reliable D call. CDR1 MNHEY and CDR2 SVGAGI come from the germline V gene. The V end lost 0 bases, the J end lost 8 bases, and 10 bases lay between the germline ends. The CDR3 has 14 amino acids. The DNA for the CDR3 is TGTGCCAGCAGTTACTCTGCAGCAAACGAAAAACTGTTTTTT. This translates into CASSYSAANEKLFF.

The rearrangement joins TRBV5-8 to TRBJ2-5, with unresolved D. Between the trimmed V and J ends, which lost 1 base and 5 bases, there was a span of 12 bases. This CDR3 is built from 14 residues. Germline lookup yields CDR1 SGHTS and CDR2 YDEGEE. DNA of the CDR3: TGTGCCAGCAGCTTGCCGCCCGAGACGGAGACCCAGTACTTC. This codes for CASSLPPETETQYF.

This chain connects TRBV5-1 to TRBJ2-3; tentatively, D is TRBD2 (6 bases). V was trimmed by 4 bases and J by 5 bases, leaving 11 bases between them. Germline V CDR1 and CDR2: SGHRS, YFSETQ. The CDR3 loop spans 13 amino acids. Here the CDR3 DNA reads TGCGCCAGCAGCACTGGAGGGATAGATACGCAGTATTTT. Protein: CASSTGGIDTQYF.

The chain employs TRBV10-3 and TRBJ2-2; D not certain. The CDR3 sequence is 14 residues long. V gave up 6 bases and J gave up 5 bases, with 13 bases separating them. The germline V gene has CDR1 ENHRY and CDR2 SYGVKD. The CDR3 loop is CAISRQTITGELFF. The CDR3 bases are TGTGCCATCAGCCGCCAGACAATAACCGGGGAGCTGTTTTTT.

CDR3 sequence reads: CASSITSGGTYEQYV. CDR3 bases: TGTGCCAGCAGTATTACTAGCGGGGGTACTTACGAGCAGTACGTC. The V and J genes are TRBV2 and TRBJ2-7; TRBD2 matches 11 bases. Germline trimming cut 5 bases from V and 4 bases from J; bases unmatched to any gene: 7. CDR1 and CDR2 (germline): SNHLY, FYNNEI. The CDR3 has 15 residues.

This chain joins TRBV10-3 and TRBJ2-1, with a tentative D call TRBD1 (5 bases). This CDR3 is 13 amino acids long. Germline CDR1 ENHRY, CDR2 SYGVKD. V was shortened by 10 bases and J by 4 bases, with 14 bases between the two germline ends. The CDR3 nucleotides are TGTGCCACACAGACAGAAGTATACAATGAGCAGTTCTTC. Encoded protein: CATQTEVYNEQFF.

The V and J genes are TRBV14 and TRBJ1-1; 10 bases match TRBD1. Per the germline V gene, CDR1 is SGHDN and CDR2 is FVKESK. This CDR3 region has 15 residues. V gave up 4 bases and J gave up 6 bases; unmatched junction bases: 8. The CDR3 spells CASSPRTGGLSEAFF. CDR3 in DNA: TGTGCCAGCAGCCCGAGGACAGGGGGATTGTCTGAAGCTTTCTTT.

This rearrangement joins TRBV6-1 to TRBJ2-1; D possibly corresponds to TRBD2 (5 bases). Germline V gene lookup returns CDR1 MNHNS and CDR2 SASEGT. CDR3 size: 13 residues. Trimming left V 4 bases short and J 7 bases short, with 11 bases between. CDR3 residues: CASSVDYTNEQFF. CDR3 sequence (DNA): TGTGCCAGCAGTGTCGACTATACGAATGAGCAGTTCTTC.

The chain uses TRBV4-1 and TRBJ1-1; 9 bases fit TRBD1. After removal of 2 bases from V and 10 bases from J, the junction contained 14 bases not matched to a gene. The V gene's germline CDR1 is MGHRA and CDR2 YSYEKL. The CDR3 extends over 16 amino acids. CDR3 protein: CASSQLPRDRVIGAFF. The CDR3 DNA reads TGCGCCAGCAGCCAACTACCCCGGGACAGGGTGATTGGAGCTTTCTTT.

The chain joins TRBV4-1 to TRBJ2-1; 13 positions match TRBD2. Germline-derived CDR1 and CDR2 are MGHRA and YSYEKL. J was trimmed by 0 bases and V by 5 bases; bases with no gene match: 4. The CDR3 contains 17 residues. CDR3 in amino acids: CASSVTSGRSSYNEQFF. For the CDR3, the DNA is TGCGCCAGCAGCGTGACTAGCGGGAGGAGCTCCTACAATGAGCAGTTCTTC.

The CDR3 DNA reads TGTGCCAGCTCTATCACGGTGAACACTGAAGCTTTCTTT. Its translation: CASSITVNTEAFF. This sequence joins TRBV18 and TRBJ1-1; D not certain. Germline CDR1 KGHSH, CDR2 LQKENI. The CDR3 consists of 13 residues. Trimming removed 6 bases at V and 0 bases at J, with 8 bases between.

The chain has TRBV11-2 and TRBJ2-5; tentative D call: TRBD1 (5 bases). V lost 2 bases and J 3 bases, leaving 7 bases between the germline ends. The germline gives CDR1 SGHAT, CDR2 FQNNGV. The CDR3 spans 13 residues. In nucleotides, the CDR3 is TGTGCCAGCAGCTTATGGGGCAAAGAGACCCAGTACTTC. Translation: CASSLWGKETQYF.